The clone carrying this T cell receptor beta chain was counted only a few times. As yet, its antigen is unknown. This specimen belongs to a study of response to subunit inactivated influenza vaccine. CDR1 is LGHDT, CDR2 YNNKEL, per germline (reference sequence). V lost 2 bases and J lost 9; bases outside the gene matches: 13. The CDR3 covers 16 residues. General study results and limits: Researchers suggested that each seasonal influenza vaccination recruits few new T cells.

TCRdb fed the RT-PCR reads into MiXCR, producing one record per CDR3 protein. The sample records hundreds of thousands of distinct CDR3 sequences, approximately 15% being singletons. This TCR was recovered from a man in his fifties who received an inactivated influenza vaccine. The chain uses TRBV3-1 and TRBJ2-1; 7 bases fit TRBD2. The source material was PBMCs from blood, sampled less than 15 days before vaccination. CDR3 in amino acids: CASSQLSPGLVFEQFF. The CDR3 nucleotides are TGTGCCAGCAGCCAACTTTCCCCCGGACTAGTTTTTGAGCAGTTCTTC.